This T cell receptor beta chain was obtained from a study of T cells in Graves' hyperthyroidism and ophthalmopathy. The CDR3 totals 14 residues. Germline V gene lookup returns CDR1 MNHEY and CDR2 SMNVEV (reference sequence). Trimming removed 5 bases at V and 4 bases at J, with 14 bases between. TCR beta CDR3 sequences were amplified from RNA transcripts. First-round RT-PCR targeting the TCR CDR3 was performed with the HTBI primer set. TCRdb called the multiplex PCR reads again in MiXCR, with one record for every CDR3 protein. Of more than 500,000 distinct CDR3 sequences in the sample, roughly 46% are singletons; the top ten hold over 15%.

The chain carries TRBV27 and TRBJ1-2; possible D gene TRBD1, 6 bases. Sequencing used peripheral blood or thyroid tissue (not recorded which). The origin of this receptor is an adult woman with Graves' disease, either hyperthyroidism or ophthalmopathy (not recorded which). This chain's CDR3 is CASSLGGPPYGYTF. CDR3 bases: TGTGCCAGCAGTCTGGGGGGGCCCCCCTATGGCTACACCTTC.